These 16 T cell receptor beta chains originate from one sample sequenced in a study of PD-1 blockade in classical Hodgkin lymphoma. Profiled with immunoSEQ multiplex PCR; TCRdb holds only in-frame clones, not every one. The sample lists some 96,000 clones, over 80% occurring once. Every patient had relapsed following autologous stem cell transplantation, and cohorts differed in brentuximab vedotin exposure. The specimen comprised peripheral blood mononuclear cells (PBMCs), sampled at baseline. Receptors originate from a human donor with classical Hodgkin lymphoma.

The chain joins TRBV5-1 to TRBJ2-1; D possibly corresponds to TRBD2 (6 bases). Trimming took 0 bases from V and 9 from J, leaving 10 bases between them. This CDR3 region has 13 residues. The V gene's germline CDR1 is SGHRS and CDR2 YFSETQ. The CDR3 DNA reads as TGCGCCAGCAGCTTGGGACTAGTGGGTGAGCAGTTCTTC. This sequence encodes CASSLGLVGEQFF.

This clone was seen a handful of times. The V and J genes are TRBV7-8 and TRBJ2-2; TRBD2 might be the D (5 bases). V was shortened by 6 bases and J by 4 bases, with 12 bases between the two germline ends. The CDR3 covers 14 residues. The germline V gene encodes CDR1 SGHVS and CDR2 FQNEAQ. The CDR3, as DNA: TGTGCCAGCAGAGTATTAGCGACCACCGGGGAGCTGTTTTTT. Its translation is CASRVLATTGELFF. The full variable domain, in which reference TRBV7-8 and TRBJ2-2 provide the parts outside the CDR3, is GAGVSQSPRYKVAKRGQDVALRCDPISGHVSLFWYQQALGQGPEFLTYFQNEAQLDKSGLPSDRFFAERPEGSVSTLKIQRTQQEDSAVYLCASRVLATTGELFFGEGSRLTVL.

This chain joins TRBV30 and TRBJ1-1, with D possibly being TRBD1 (6 bases). Germline V lookup: CDR1 GTSNPN, CDR2 SVGIG (reference sequence). The CDR3 totals 15 residues. The V and J ends lost 3 bases and 5 bases respectively, with 19 bases between them. Here the CDR3 DNA reads TGTGCCTGGAGAGGGGGGAAAGGGTGGAGTACTGAAGCTTTCTTT. Its protein product is CAWRGGKGWSTEAFF.

The count of this clone is one. V is TRBV2 and J is TRBJ2-5; D is unresolved. Trimming shortened V by 6 bases and J by 5 bases, and 13 bases separated the two germline ends. Germline loops: CDR1 SNHLY, CDR2 FYNNEI. The CDR3 consists of 13 residues. CDR3 bases: TGTGCCAGCAGGGCCCTCCTCTGGGAGACCCAGTACTTC. It encodes CASRALLWETQYF.

The rearrangement uses TRBV7-2 and TRBJ2-5; 9 bases are shared with TRBD1. Germline-derived CDR1 and CDR2 are SGHTA and FQGNSA. Unmatched junction bases numbered 20, after V lost 4 bases and J lost 5 bases. The CDR3 totals 19 residues. CDR3 sequence reads: CASSSPWLQGAYYMETQYF. DNA for the CDR3: TGTGCCAGCAGCTCACCCTGGCTACAGGGGGCGTATTATATGGAGACCCAGTACTTC.

The J gene is TRBJ2-3, the V gene TRBV9; 7 nucleotides line up with TRBD2. The CDR3 runs to 14 residues. Per the germline V gene, CDR1 is SGDLS and CDR2 is YYNGEE. Germline trimming cut 1 base from V and 4 bases from J; bases unmatched to any gene: 3. CDR3 residues: CASSVFTSADTQYF. The DNA of the CDR3 is TGTGCCAGCAGCGTATTCACTAGCGCAGATACGCAGTATTTT.

This CDR3 is CASSVGTSGGGDEQFF. The DNA for the CDR3 is TGTGCCAGCAGCGTGGGGACTAGCGGAGGTGGGGATGAGCAGTTCTTC. The chain carries TRBV9 and TRBJ2-1; 11 positions agree with TRBD2. This CDR3 region has 16 residues. Trimming cost V 2 bases and J 8 bases; bases outside gene matches: 9. Germline V gene lookup returns CDR1 SGDLS and CDR2 YYNGEE.

The chain carries TRBV2 and TRBJ2-1; 12 bases agree with TRBD1. CDR1 is SNHLY and CDR2 is FYNNEI in the germline V gene. The CDR3 consists of 14 residues. Trimming cost V 6 bases and J 8 bases; bases outside gene matches: 5. CDR3: CASRGTGGFDEQFF. The CDR3, as DNA: TGTGCCAGCAGGGGGACAGGGGGCTTCGATGAGCAGTTCTTC.

This clone showed up just once. V usage is TRBV5-6 and J usage is TRBJ1-5, with TRBD1 matching over 7 bases. The V gene's germline CDR1 is SGHDT and CDR2 YYEEEE. V lost 2 bases and J lost 0; bases outside the gene matches: 5. The CDR3 is 16 amino acids. The CDR3 DNA follows: TGTGCCAGCAGCTTTGGGACAGCTTATAGCAATCAGCCCCAGCATTTT. This codes for CASSFGTAYSNQPQHF.

V is TRBV7-2 and J is TRBJ2-1; TRBD2 agrees at 10 bases. V shed 2 bases and J 4 bases; nucleotides not matched to a gene: 11. CDR1 and CDR2 from the germline V gene are SGHTA and FQGNSA. This CDR3 has 18 amino acids. CDR3 residues: CASSLSPKTSGKYNEQFF. The CDR3 DNA reads TGTGCCAGCAGCTTATCCCCGAAAACTAGCGGGAAATACAATGAGCAGTTCTTC.

This clone occurred a few times. The chain couples TRBV10-3 to TRBJ1-2; D not certain. The germline gives CDR1 ENHRY, CDR2 SYGVKD. The CDR3 loop spans 13 amino acids. V was shortened by 0 bases and J by 5 bases, with 7 bases between the two germline ends. This CDR3 is CAISESREYGYTF. The DNA of the CDR3 is TGTGCCATCAGTGAGTCTAGAGAATATGGCTACACCTTC.

The chain's CDR3 is CASSFGQGAGEQYF. Here the CDR3 DNA reads TGTGCCAGCAGCTTCGGCCAGGGGGCCGGGGAGCAGTACTTC. The chain joins TRBV11-1 to TRBJ2-7, with 8 bases aligning to TRBD1. Germline loops: CDR1 SGHAT, CDR2 FQDESV (reference sequence). V was clipped by 3 bases and J by 7 bases; unmatched bases: 8. The CDR3 covers 14 residues. Full variable domain (missing parts from reference TRBV11-1 and TRBJ2-7): EAEVAQSPRYKITEKSQAVAFWCDPISGHATLYWYRQILGQGPELLVQFQDESVVDDSQLPKDRFSAERLKGVDSTLKIQPAELGDSAMYLCASSFGQGAGEQYFGPGTRLTVT.

The chain couples TRBV28 to TRBJ1-1; D is perhaps TRBD1 (5 bases). V gave up 4 bases and J gave up 5 bases, with 17 bases separating them. This CDR3 spans 15 amino acids. Germline-derived CDR1 and CDR2 are MDHEN and SYDVKM. In DNA, the CDR3 is TGTGCCAGCAGTTCCATGGGGGGGATAGGGACTGAAGCTTTCTTT. Translating gives CASSSMGGIGTEAFF. The whole variable domain, filled in from reference TRBV28 and TRBJ1-1, reads DVKVTQSSRYLVKRTGEKVFLECVQDMDHENMFWYRQDPGLGLRLIYFSYDVKMKEKGDIPEGYSVSREKKERFSLILESASTNQTSMYLCASSSMGGIGTEAFFGQGTRLTVV.

This clone was detected once. This chain links TRBV6-4 with TRBJ1-1; no reliable D call. The CDR3 covers 12 residues. Germline values: CDR1 MRHNA, CDR2 SNTAGT. V was clipped by 2 bases and J by 3 bases, with 4 bases between them. The DNA for the CDR3 is TGTGCCAGCAGTGACGGATACACTGAAGCTTTCTTT. As protein: CASSDGYTEAFF.

The chain uses TRBV5-1 and TRBJ1-1; a possible D gene is TRBD1 (5 bases). Germline lookup yields CDR1 SGHRS and CDR2 YFSETQ. The CDR3 spans 13 residues. Trimming cost V 0 bases and J 8 bases, with 11 bases left between them. CDR3 residues: CASSLDGSGEAFF. Here the CDR3 DNA reads TGCGCCAGCAGCTTGGATGGGTCAGGGGAAGCTTTCTTT.

The chain recombines TRBV29-1 with TRBJ1-2, with D uncertain. The CDR3 sequence is 14 residues long. Germline CDR1 SQVTM, CDR2 ANQGSEA. V dropped 3 bases and J dropped 8 bases, with 19 bases sitting between them. DNA for the CDR3: TGCAGCGTTGAGCGACGTCCCGAAACTGGGGGCTACACCTTC. Translation: CSVERRPETGGYTF.